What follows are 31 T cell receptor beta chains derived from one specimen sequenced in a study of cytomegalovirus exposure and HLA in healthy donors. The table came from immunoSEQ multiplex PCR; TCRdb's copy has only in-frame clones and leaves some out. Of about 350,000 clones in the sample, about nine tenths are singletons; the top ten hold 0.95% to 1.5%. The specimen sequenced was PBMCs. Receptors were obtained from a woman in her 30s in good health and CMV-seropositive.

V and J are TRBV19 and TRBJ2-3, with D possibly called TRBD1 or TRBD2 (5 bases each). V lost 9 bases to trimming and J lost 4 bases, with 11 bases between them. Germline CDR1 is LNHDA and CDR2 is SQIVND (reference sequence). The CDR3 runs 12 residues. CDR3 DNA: TGTGCCAGCCGAAGGGGAGCAGATACGCAGTATTTT. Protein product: CASRRGADTQYF. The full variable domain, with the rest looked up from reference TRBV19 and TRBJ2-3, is DGGITQSPKYLFRKEGQNVTLSCEQNLNHDAMYWYRQDPGQGLRLIYYSQIVNDFQKGDIAEGYSVSREKKESFPLTVTSAQKNPTAFYLCASRRGADTQYFGPGTRLTVL.

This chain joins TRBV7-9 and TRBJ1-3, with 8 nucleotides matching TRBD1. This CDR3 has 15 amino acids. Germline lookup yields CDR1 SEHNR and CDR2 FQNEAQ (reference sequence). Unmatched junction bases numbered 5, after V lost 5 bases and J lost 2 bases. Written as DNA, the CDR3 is TGTGCCAGCAGCCCAGGGACAGGTCCTGGAAACACCATATATTTT. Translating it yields CASSPGTGPGNTIYF.

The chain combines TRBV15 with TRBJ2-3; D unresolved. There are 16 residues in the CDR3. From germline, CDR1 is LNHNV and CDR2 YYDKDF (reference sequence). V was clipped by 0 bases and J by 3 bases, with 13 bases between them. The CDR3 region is CATSRDGHPGTDTQYF. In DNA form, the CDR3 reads TGTGCCACCAGCAGAGACGGGCACCCCGGGACAGATACGCAGTATTTT.

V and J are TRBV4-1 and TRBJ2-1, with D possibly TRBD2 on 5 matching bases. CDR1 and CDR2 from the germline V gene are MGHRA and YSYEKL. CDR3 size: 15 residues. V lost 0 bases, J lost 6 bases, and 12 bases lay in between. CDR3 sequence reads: CASSQEGGLANEQFF. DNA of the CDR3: TGCGCCAGCAGCCAAGAGGGCGGGCTAGCCAATGAGCAGTTCTTC.

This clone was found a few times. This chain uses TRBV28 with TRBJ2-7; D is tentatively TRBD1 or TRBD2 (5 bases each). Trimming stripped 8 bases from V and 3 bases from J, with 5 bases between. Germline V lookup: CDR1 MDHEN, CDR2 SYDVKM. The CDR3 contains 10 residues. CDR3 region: CASGGYEQYF. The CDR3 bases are TGTGCCAGCGGGGGCTACGAGCAGTACTTC.

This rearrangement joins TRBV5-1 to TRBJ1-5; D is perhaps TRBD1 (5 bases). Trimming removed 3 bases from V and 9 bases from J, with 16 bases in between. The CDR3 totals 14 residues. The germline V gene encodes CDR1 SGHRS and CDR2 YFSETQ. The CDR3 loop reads CASSSQGLGGPQHF. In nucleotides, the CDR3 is TGCGCCAGCAGCTCCCAGGGCCTCGGGGGGCCCCAGCATTTT.

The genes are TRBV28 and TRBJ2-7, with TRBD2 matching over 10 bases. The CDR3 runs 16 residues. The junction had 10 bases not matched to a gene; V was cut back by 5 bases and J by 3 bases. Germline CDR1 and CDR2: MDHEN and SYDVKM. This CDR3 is CASSVRTSGFFYEQYF. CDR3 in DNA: TGTGCCAGCAGTGTCAGGACTAGCGGTTTCTTCTACGAGCAGTACTTC.

The CDR3 coding sequence is TGTGCCACCAGCGCATTGCCAGCAAATCAGCCCCAGCATTTT. Its translation: CATSALPANQPQHF. The chain is built from TRBV15 and TRBJ1-5; D unresolved. Per the germline V gene, CDR1 is LNHNV and CDR2 is YYDKDF (reference sequence). V lost 5 bases and J 4 bases, leaving 12 bases between the germline ends. This CDR3 contains 14 residues.

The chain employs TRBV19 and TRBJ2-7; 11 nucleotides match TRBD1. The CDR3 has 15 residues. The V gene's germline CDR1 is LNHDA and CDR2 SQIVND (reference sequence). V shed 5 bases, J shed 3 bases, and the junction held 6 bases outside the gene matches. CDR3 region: CASSPGQGAIYEQYF. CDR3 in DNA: TGTGCCAGTAGTCCCGGACAGGGGGCCATCTACGAGCAGTACTTC.

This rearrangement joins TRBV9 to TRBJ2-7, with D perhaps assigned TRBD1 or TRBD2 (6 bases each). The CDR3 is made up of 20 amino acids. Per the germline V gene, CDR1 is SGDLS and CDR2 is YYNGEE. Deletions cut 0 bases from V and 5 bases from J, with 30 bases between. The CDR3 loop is CASSVDGRGGYNYKEDEQYF. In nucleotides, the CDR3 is TGTGCCAGCAGCGTAGACGGGAGAGGGGGGTATAATTACAAGGAGGACGAGCAGTACTTC.

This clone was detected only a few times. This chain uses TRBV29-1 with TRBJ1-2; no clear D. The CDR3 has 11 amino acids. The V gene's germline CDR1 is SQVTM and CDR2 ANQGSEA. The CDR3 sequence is CSVTQNYGYTF. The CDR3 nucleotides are TGCAGTGTTACTCAAAACTATGGCTACACCTTC.

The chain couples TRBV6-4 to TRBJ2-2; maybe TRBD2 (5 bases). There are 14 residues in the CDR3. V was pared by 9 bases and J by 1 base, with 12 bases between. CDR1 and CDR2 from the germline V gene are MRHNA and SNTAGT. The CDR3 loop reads CARTDSMNTGELFF. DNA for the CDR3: TGTGCCAGGACGGACTCTATGAACACCGGGGAGCTGTTTTTT.

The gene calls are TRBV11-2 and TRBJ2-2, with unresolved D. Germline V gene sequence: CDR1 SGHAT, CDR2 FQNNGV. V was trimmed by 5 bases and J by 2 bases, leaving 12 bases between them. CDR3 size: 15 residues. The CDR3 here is CASSQTSVNTGELFF. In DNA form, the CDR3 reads TGTGCCAGCAGCCAAACAAGCGTTAACACCGGGGAGCTGTTTTTT.

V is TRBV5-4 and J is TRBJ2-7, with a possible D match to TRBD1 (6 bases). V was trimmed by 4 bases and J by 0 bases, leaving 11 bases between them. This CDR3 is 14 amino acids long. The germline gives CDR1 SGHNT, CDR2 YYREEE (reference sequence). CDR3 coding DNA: TGTGCCAGCAGCGCCATGGACAGCTCCTACGAGCAGTACTTC. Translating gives CASSAMDSSYEQYF.

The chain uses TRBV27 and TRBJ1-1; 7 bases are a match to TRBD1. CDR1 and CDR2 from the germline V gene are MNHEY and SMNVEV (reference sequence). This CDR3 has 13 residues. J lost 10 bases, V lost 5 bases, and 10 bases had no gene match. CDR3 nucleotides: TGTGCCAGCAGTGTAGGGGGCACTGTGGGAGCTTTCTTT. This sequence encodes CASSVGGTVGAFF.

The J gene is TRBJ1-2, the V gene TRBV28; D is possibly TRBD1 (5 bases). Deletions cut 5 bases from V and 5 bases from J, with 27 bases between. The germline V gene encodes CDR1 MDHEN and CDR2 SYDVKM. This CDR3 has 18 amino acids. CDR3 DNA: TGTGCCAGCAGTGCGGGCGGGGCCGAGTTACGATCCATTTATGGCTACACCTTC. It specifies CASSAGGAELRSIYGYTF.

The CDR3 region is CASSLGVGYEQYF. Written as DNA, the CDR3 is TGCGCCAGCAGCTTGGGGGTGGGCTACGAGCAGTACTTC. The J gene is TRBJ2-7, the V gene TRBV5-1; the D is unclear. Germline V gene lookup returns CDR1 SGHRS and CDR2 YFSETQ. V gave up 0 bases and J gave up 3 bases, with 7 bases separating them. The CDR3 is made up of 13 amino acids.

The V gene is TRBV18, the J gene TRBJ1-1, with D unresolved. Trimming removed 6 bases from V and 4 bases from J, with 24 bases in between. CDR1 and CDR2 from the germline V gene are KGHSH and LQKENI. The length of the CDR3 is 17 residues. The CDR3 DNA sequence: TGTGCCAGCTCTGCTCTGTCAAACATGAAAGTTGGCACTGAAGCTTTCTTT. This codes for CASSALSNMKVGTEAFF. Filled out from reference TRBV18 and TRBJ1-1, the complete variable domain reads NAGVMQNPRHLVRRRGQEARLRCSPMKGHSHVYWYRQLPEEGLKFMVYLQKENIIDESGMPKERFSAEFPKEGPSILRIQQVVRGDSAAYFCASSALSNMKVGTEAFFGQGTRLTVV.

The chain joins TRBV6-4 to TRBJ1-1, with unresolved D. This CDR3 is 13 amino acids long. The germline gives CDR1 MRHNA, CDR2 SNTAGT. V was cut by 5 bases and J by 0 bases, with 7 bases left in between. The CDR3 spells CASSQEMNTEAFF. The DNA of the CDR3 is TGTGCCAGCAGTCAAGAGATGAACACTGAAGCTTTCTTT.

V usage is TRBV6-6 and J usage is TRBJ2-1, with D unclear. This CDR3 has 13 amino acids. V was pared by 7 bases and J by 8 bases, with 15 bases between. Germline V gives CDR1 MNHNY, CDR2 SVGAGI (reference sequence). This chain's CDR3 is CASTSGVVDEQFF. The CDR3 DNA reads TGTGCCAGCACCAGTGGGGTAGTCGATGAGCAGTTCTTC.

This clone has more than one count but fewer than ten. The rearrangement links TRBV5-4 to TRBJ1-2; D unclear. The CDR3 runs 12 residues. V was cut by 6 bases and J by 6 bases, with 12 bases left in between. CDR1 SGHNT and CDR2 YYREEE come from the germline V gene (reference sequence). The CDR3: CASTTGGDGYTF. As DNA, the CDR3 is TGTGCCAGCACCACGGGTGGAGATGGCTACACCTTC.

CDR3 loop: CASSQDETIANEQFF. The CDR3 DNA follows: TGCGCCAGCAGCCAAGATGAAACTATAGCTAATGAGCAGTTCTTC. V gene TRBV4-3 combines with J gene TRBJ2-1, with D unclear. CDR3 size: 15 residues. Germline V gives CDR1 LGHNA, CDR2 YSLEER. V gave up 0 bases and J gave up 7 bases, with 13 bases separating them.

The CDR3 loop is CASRGDRGNEKLFF. Here the CDR3 DNA reads TGTGCCAGCAGGGGTGACAGGGGCAATGAAAAACTGTTTTTT. The chain carries TRBV2 and TRBJ1-4; 8 nucleotides line up with TRBD1. CDR3 size: 14 residues. Trimming cost V 6 bases and J 5 bases; bases outside gene matches: 5. The germline CDR1 and CDR2 sequences are SNHLY and FYNNEI.

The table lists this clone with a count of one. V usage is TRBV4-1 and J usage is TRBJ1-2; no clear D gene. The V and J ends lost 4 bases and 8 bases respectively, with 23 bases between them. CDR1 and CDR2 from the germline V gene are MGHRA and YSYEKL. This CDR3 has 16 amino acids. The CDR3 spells CASSRPMGSVLEGYTF. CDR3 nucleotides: TGCGCCAGCAGCCGCCCCATGGGGAGCGTGCTGGAGGGCTACACCTTC.

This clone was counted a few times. The chain's CDR3 is CAIYRGTGGYTEAFF. The DNA of the CDR3 is TGTGCCATCTACAGGGGGACAGGGGGTTACACTGAAGCTTTCTTT. V and J are TRBV6-4 and TRBJ1-1, with 11 nucleotides matching TRBD1. V gave up 10 bases and J gave up 3 bases; unmatched junction bases: 10. Germline CDR1 is MRHNA and CDR2 is SNTAGT. The CDR3 covers 15 residues.

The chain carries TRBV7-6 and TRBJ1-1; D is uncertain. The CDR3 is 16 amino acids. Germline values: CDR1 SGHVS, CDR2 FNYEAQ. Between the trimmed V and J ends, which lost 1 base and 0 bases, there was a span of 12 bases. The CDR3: CASSLGADSMNTEAFF. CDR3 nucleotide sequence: TGTGCCAGCAGCTTAGGGGCAGATTCTATGAACACTGAAGCTTTCTTT.

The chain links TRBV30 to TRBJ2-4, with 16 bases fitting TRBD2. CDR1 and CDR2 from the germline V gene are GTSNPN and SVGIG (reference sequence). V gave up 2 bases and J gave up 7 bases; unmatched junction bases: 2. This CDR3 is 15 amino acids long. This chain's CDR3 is CAWSPGLAGGNIQYF. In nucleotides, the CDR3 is TGTGCCTGGAGTCCGGGACTAGCGGGAGGGAACATTCAGTACTTC. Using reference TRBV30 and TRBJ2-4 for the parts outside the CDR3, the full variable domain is SQTIHQWPATLVQPVGSPLSLECTVEGTSNPNLYWYRQAAGRGLQLLFYSVGIGQISSEVPQNLSASRPQDRQFILSSKKLLLSDSGFYLCAWSPGLAGGNIQYFGAGTRLSVL.

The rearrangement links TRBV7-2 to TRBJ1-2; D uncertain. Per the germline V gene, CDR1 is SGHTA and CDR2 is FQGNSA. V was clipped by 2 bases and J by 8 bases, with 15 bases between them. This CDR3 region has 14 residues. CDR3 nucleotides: TGTGCCAGCAGCTTAAGGAGTGCACGCCAAGGCTACACCTTC. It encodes CASSLRSARQGYTF.

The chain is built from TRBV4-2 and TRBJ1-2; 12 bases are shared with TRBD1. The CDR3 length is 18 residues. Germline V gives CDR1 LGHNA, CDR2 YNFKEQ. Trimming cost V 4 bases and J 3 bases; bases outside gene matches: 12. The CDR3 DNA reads TGTGCCAGCAGCCCGGGGACAGGGGGCGCGATAGGGGACTATGGCTACACCTTC. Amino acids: CASSPGTGGAIGDYGYTF.

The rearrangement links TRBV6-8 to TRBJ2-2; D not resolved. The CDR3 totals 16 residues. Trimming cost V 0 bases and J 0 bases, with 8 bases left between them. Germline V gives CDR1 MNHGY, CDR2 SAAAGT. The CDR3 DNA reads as TGTGCCAGCAGTTACTCGAGTCACCCGAACACCGGGGAGCTGTTTTTT. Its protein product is CASSYSSHPNTGELFF.

CDR3 in DNA: TGTGCCAGCAGTCCCCCCTTGCGGTCGGGGTACAATGAGCAGTTCTTC. As protein: CASSPPLRSGYNEQFF. The rearrangement uses TRBV7-8 and TRBJ2-1; a possible D gene is TRBD2 (5 bases). The germline gives CDR1 SGHVS, CDR2 FQNEAQ. The CDR3 consists of 16 residues. V lost 6 bases, J lost 4 bases, and 19 bases lay in between.